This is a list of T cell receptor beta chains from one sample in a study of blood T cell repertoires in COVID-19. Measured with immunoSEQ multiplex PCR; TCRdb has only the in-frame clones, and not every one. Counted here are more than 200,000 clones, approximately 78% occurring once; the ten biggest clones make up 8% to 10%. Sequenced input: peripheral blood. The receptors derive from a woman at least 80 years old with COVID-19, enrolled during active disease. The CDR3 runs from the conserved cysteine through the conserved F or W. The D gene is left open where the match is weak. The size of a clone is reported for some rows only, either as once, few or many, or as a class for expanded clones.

CDR3nt: TGTGCCAGTACCCAATCCAGGACACACTATGGCTACACCTTC; CDR3aa: CASTQSRTHYGYTF; d_gene: -; len: 14; v_gene: TRBV19; abundance: few; j_gene: TRBJ1-2
CDR3nt: TGTGCCAGCAGCCCCGGGACAGGGGACATTCAGTACTTC; CDR3aa: CASSPGTGDIQYF; d_gene: TRBD1; len: 13; v_gene: TRBV5-4; abundance: once; j_gene: TRBJ2-4
CDR3nt: TGCGCCAGCAAATACGGGACAGGGGATAATTCACCCCTCCACTTT; CDR3aa: CASKYGTGDNSPLHF; d_gene: TRBD1; len: 15; v_gene: TRBV5-1; abundance: once; j_gene: TRBJ1-6
CDR3nt: TGCAGCGTTGGAAGGGAGCGCGGCTACACCTTC; CDR3aa: CSVGRERGYTF; d_gene: -; len: 11; v_gene: TRBV29-1; abundance: -; j_gene: TRBJ1-2
CDR3nt: TGTGCCATCAGTGGCACCGGGACAGCCACCAAGGGCGACTATGGCTACACCTTC; CDR3aa: CAISGTGTATKGDYGYTF; d_gene: TRBD1; len: 18; v_gene: TRBV10-3; abundance: -; j_gene: TRBJ1-2
CDR3nt: TGTGCCAGCAGCTTAGCGGCAGGGCATGAAAAACTGTTTTTT; CDR3aa: CASSLAAGHEKLFF; d_gene: -; len: 14; v_gene: TRBV7-9; abundance: -; j_gene: TRBJ1-4
CDR3nt: TGTGCCAGTAGTCTTTTCGGGAGAGCAACTAATGAAAAACTGTTTTTT; CDR3aa: CASSLFGRATNEKLFF; d_gene: -; len: 16; v_gene: TRBV19; abundance: -; j_gene: TRBJ1-4
CDR3nt: TGTGCCAGCAGTTTATGGGGGGACAGGGCGAACACTGAAGCTTTCTTT; CDR3aa: CASSLWGDRANTEAFF; d_gene: TRBD1; len: 16; v_gene: TRBV27; abundance: -; j_gene: TRBJ1-1
CDR3nt: TGTGCCACCAGCAGAACTGATCAGCCCCAGCATTTT; CDR3aa: CATSRTDQPQHF; d_gene: -; len: 12; v_gene: TRBV15; abundance: -; j_gene: TRBJ1-5
CDR3nt: TGTGCCATCAGTGAGTCCCAGACAGGGGGACATCAGCCCCAGCATTTT; CDR3aa: CAISESQTGGHQPQHF; d_gene: TRBD1; len: 16; v_gene: TRBV10-3; abundance: -; j_gene: TRBJ1-5
CDR3nt: TGTGCCAGCGGAGTTTACGAGCAGTACTTC; CDR3aa: CASGVYEQYF; d_gene: -; len: 10; v_gene: TRBV6-6; abundance: -; j_gene: TRBJ2-7
CDR3nt: TGTGCCACCAGTGATGGGGACAGGGGGCGCTTCTCTGGAAACACCATATATTTT; CDR3aa: CATSDGDRGRFSGNTIYF; d_gene: TRBD1; len: 18; v_gene: TRBV24-1; abundance: -; j_gene: TRBJ1-3
CDR3nt: TGTGCCAGCAGTCCCCGGAAAGGGGAAACCTATGGCTACACCTTC; CDR3aa: CASSPRKGETYGYTF; d_gene: -; len: 15; v_gene: TRBV6-5; abundance: -; j_gene: TRBJ1-2
CDR3nt: TGCGCCAGCAGCTTGTCTGGGACAGGGATATCCTACGAGCAGTACTTC; CDR3aa: CASSLSGTGISYEQYF; d_gene: TRBD1; len: 16; v_gene: TRBV5-1; abundance: -; j_gene: TRBJ2-7
CDR3nt: TGTGCCAGTAAAAAGGTGACAGGGGACAATCAGCCCCAGCATTTT; CDR3aa: CASKKVTGDNQPQHF; d_gene: TRBD1; len: 15; v_gene: TRBV19; abundance: once; j_gene: TRBJ1-5
CDR3nt: TGTGCCAGCAGCTTAGGTTCAGGGGGAGCTAATGGCTACACCTTC; CDR3aa: CASSLGSGGANGYTF; d_gene: TRBD1; len: 15; v_gene: TRBV11-2; abundance: -; j_gene: TRBJ1-2
CDR3nt: TGTGCCAGCAGCCAAGAAATTCCCATAGCGGGAGGGCAGGCCAAAAACATTCAGTACTTC; CDR3aa: CASSQEIPIAGGQAKNIQYF; d_gene: TRBD2; len: 20; v_gene: TRBV4-2; abundance: -; j_gene: TRBJ2-4
CDR3nt: TGCGCCAGCAGCCCTACTACTTCCCGGGACAGGGAAAGGTATGGCTACACCTTC; CDR3aa: CASSPTTSRDRERYGYTF; d_gene: TRBD1; len: 18; v_gene: TRBV4-1; abundance: few; j_gene: TRBJ1-2
CDR3nt: TGTGCCAGCAATAACCAGGGGGGCGGCTACACCTTC; CDR3aa: CASNNQGGGYTF; d_gene: TRBD1; len: 12; v_gene: TRBV6-5; abundance: -; j_gene: TRBJ1-2
CDR3nt: TGTGCCTGGAGTGTCTCAGGGAGGGGCTACACCTTC; CDR3aa: CAWSVSGRGYTF; d_gene: -; len: 12; v_gene: TRBV30; abundance: -; j_gene: TRBJ1-2
CDR3nt: TGTGCCAGCAGACCGGGACTAGCGGGGGGCCTACAGTTCTTC; CDR3aa: CASRPGLAGGLQFF; d_gene: TRBD2; len: 14; v_gene: TRBV2; abundance: -; j_gene: TRBJ2-1
CDR3nt: TGTGCCAGCAGTTACTCGGCAGGCCTCTATGGCTACACCTTC; CDR3aa: CASSYSAGLYGYTF; d_gene: -; len: 14; v_gene: TRBV6-2/TRBV6-3; abundance: -; j_gene: TRBJ1-2
CDR3nt: TGTGCCAGCAGCGTTGGGACAGGGGCTACGTATGGCTACACCTTC; CDR3aa: CASSVGTGATYGYTF; d_gene: TRBD1; len: 15; v_gene: TRBV9; abundance: -; j_gene: TRBJ1-2
CDR3nt: TGTGCCAGCAGCTTAACAGGGACTACCACAGATACGCAGTATTTT; CDR3aa: CASSLTGTTTDTQYF; d_gene: TRBD2; len: 15; v_gene: TRBV7-3; abundance: once; j_gene: TRBJ2-3
CDR3nt: TGTGCCAGCAGTTTAAAGGAGGGGAACACTGAAGCTTTCTTT; CDR3aa: CASSLKEGNTEAFF; d_gene: -; len: 14; v_gene: TRBV27; abundance: -; j_gene: TRBJ1-1
CDR3nt: TGCGCCAGCAGCCAAGAGCTAGCGGGAGACCATGAGCAGTTCTTC; CDR3aa: CASSQELAGDHEQFF; d_gene: TRBD2; len: 15; v_gene: TRBV4-3; abundance: -; j_gene: TRBJ2-1